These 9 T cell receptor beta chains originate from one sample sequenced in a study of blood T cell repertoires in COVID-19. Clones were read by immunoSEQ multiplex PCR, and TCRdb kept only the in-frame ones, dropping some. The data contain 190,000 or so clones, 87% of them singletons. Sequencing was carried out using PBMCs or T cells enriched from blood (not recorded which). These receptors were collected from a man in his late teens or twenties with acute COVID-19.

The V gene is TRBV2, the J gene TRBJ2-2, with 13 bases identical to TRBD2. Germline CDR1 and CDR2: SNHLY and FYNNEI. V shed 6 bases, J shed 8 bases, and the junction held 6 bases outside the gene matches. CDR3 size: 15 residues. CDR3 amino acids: CASSLGLAGSGELFF. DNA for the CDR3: TGTGCCAGCAGCCTGGGACTAGCGGGATCGGGGGAGCTGTTTTTT. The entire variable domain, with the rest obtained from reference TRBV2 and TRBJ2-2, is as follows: EPEVTQTPSHQVTQMGQEVILRCVPISNHLYFYWYRQILGQKVEFLVSFYNNEISEKSEIFDDQFSVERPDGSNFTLKIRSTKLEDSAMYFCASSLGLAGSGELFFGEGSRLTVL.

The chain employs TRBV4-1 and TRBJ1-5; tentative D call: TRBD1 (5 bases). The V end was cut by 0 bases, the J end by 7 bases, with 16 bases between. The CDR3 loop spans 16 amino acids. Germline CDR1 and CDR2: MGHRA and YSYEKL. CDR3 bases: TGCGCCAGCAGCCAAGATGGAGGGGTTGGATTCCAGCCCCAGCATTTT. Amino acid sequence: CASSQDGGVGFQPQHF.

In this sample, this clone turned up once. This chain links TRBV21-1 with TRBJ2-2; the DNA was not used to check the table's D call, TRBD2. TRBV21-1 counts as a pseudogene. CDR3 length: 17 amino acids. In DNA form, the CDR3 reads TGTGCCAGCAGCAAAAGATCGCGGGATCGAAACACCGGGGAGCTGTTTTTT. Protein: CASSKRSRDRNTGELFF.

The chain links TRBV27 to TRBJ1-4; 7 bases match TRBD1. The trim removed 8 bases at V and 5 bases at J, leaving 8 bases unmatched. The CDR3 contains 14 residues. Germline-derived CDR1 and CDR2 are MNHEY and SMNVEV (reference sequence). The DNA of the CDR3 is TGTGCCAGCGCTTCGGGACAGTCAAATGAAAAACTGTTTTTT. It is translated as CASASGQSNEKLFF.

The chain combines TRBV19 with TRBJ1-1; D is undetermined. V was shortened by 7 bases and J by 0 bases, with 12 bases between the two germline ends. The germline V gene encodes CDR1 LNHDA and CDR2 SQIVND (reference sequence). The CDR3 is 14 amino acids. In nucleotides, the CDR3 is TGTGCCAGTAACGCGGACTTTCTGAACACTGAAGCTTTCTTT. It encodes CASNADFLNTEAFF.

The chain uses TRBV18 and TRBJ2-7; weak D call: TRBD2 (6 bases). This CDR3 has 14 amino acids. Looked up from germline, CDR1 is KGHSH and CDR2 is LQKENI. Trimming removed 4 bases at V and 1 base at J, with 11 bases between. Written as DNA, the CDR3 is TGTGCCAGCTCACTCGGGACTGGATCCTACGAGCAGTACTTC. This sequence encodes CASSLGTGSYEQYF.

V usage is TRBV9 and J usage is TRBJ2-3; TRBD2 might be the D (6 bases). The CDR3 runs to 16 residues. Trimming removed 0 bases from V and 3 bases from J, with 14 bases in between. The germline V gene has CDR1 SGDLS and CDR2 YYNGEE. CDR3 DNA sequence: TGTGCCAGCAGCGTAGAGGGAGGCGAGGGTACAGATACGCAGTATTTT. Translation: CASSVEGGEGTDTQYF. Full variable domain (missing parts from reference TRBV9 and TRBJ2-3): DSGVTQTPKHLITATGQRVTLRCSPRSGDLSVYWYQQSLDQGLQFLIQYYNGEERAKGNILERFSAQQFPDLHSELNLSSLELGDSALYFCASSVEGGEGTDTQYFGPGTRLTVL.

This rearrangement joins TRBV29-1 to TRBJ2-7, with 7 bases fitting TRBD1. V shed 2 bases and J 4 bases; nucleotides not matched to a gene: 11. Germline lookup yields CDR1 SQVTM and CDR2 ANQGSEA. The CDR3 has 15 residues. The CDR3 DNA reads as TGCAGCGTTGAAAGGGGTACAGGGGTCGGGTACGAGCAGTACTTC. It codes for CSVERGTGVGYEQYF.

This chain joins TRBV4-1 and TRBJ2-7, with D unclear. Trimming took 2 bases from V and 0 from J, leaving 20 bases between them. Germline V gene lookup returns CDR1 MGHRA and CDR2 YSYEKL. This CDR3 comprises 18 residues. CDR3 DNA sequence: TGCGCCAGCAGCCAATCTAGTTTGGGTCTAGAAAGCTCCTACGAGCAGTACTTC. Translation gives CASSQSSLGLESSYEQYF.